A single sample gave rise to the 8 T cell receptor beta chains below, sequenced in a study of blood T cell repertoires in COVID-19. TCRdb's copy holds only in-frame clones and misses some; the assay was immunoSEQ multiplex PCR. The table has around 390,000 clones, approximately 87% seen once. Material: PBMCs or T cells enriched from blood (not recorded which). The receptors shown here come from a woman aged 45-65 years who had recovered from COVID-19.

The chain carries TRBV30 and TRBJ1-3; D is unresolved. This CDR3 contains 13 residues. V gave up 8 bases and J gave up 3 bases, with 14 bases separating them. In germline, CDR1 is GTSNPN, CDR2 SVGIG (reference sequence). The DNA of the CDR3 is TGTGCCCGAGGGTCAGAGAATGGAAACACCATATATTTT. Amino acids: CARGSENGNTIYF.

This chain connects TRBV6-5 to TRBJ2-7; 9 bases are a match to TRBD1. Trimming cost V 6 bases and J 2 bases; bases outside gene matches: 5. The CDR3 is made up of 14 amino acids. Germline CDR1 is MNHEY and CDR2 is SVGAGI. CDR3 loop: CASRGGTGTYEQYF. The DNA for the CDR3 is TGTGCCAGCAGAGGTGGGACAGGGACCTACGAGCAGTACTTC.

The CDR3 loop reads CASSRDNTNYGYTF. The CDR3 DNA follows: TGCGCCAGCAGCCGGGACAATACTAACTATGGCTACACCTTC. The chain recombines TRBV5-1 with TRBJ1-2; the D gene is possibly TRBD1 (6 bases). Per the germline V gene, CDR1 is SGHRS and CDR2 is YFSETQ. V was cut by 4 bases and J by 0 bases, with 10 bases left in between. CDR3 length equals 14 residues.

This rearrangement joins TRBV19 to TRBJ1-4, with 7 bases aligning to TRBD1. This CDR3 has 16 residues. CDR1 LNHDA and CDR2 SQIVND come from the germline V gene (reference sequence). The V segment lost 4 bases and the J segment 1 base; nucleotides outside the gene matches: 6. CDR3 loop: CASSRGDSQTNEKLFF. Written as DNA, the CDR3 is TGTGCCAGTAGTAGGGGGGACAGCCAAACTAATGAAAAACTGTTTTTT.

The chain employs TRBV29-1 and TRBJ1-1, with TRBD1 matching 7 bases. CDR1 and CDR2 from the germline V gene are SQVTM and ANQGSEA. The CDR3 is made up of 13 amino acids. The trim removed 7 bases at V and 0 bases at J, leaving 5 bases unmatched. The DNA for the CDR3 is TGCAGCGCCTCGGGACAGCTGAACACTGAAGCTTTCTTT. Translated: CSASGQLNTEAFF.

This clone was detected only once. This chain uses TRBV3-1 (or the pseudogene TRBV3-2) with TRBJ2-7; D gene unclear. Trimming cost V 0 bases and J 2 bases, with 8 bases left between them. The CDR3 totals 14 residues. Germline values: CDR1 LGHDT, CDR2 YNNKEL (reference sequence). The CDR3 here is CASSQELGPYEQYF. CDR3 nucleotide sequence: TGTGCCAGCAGCCAAGAGCTAGGTCCCTACGAGCAGTACTTC.

This chain links TRBV11-2 with TRBJ1-3; no clear D. V shed 0 bases and J shed 4 bases, with 13 bases lying between them. CDR1 is SGHAT, CDR2 FQNNGV, per germline. This CDR3 is 16 amino acids long. CDR3 nucleotides: TGTGCCAGCAGCTTAGATAGTCCAGCGACGGGAAACACCATATATTTT. Protein product: CASSLDSPATGNTIYF.

V gene TRBV4-2 combines with J gene TRBJ2-5, with 7 bases identical to TRBD2. With V trimmed by 1 base and J by 1 base, 9 bases remained unmatched. This CDR3 spans 17 amino acids. From germline, CDR1 is LGHNA and CDR2 YNFKEQ. The CDR3 region has the DNA TGTGCCAGCAGCCAAGCGGACTCTAGCGGCGGCCAAGAGACCCAGTACTTC. It is translated as CASSQADSSGGQETQYF.